This T cell receptor beta chain was sequenced for a study of pediatric ulcerative colitis. The diagnostic colonoscopy in ulcerative colitis patients preceded any immunosuppressive treatment. Study-level results: Two patients' blood samples yielded substantially fewer templates. In rectum, acute severe colitis had expanded clones and less diversity.

The method was immunoSEQ multiplex PCR; TCRdb's version includes in-frame clones alone and lacks a portion of them. The data contain 55,000 to 65,000 clones, 77% of them singletons. As to this clone: Its antigen is unidentified.

The receptor's source is a boy aged 5-17 years with moderate ulcerative colitis. Sequences were obtained from blood.

The CDR3 DNA follows: TGTGCCAGCAGCCCAAGGGGGGGCGAGCAGTACTTC. Its protein product is CASSPRGGEQYF. The chain has TRBV13 and TRBJ2-7; D might be TRBD2 (7 bases). V gave up 5 bases and J gave up 6 bases, with 11 bases separating them. The CDR3 contains 12 residues. CDR1 and CDR2 from the germline V gene are PRHDT and FYEKMQ (reference sequence). The whole variable domain, filled in from reference TRBV13 and TRBJ2-7, reads AAGVIQSPRHLIKEKRETATLKCYPIPRHDTVYWYQQGPGQDPQFLISFYEKMQSDKGSIPDRFSAQQFSDYHSELNMSSLELGDSALYFCASSPRGGEQYFGPGTRLTVT.